This entry lists 20 T cell receptor beta chains sequenced from one sample in a study of CD8+ T cells in alopecia areata. Investigators isolated RNA and reverse transcribed it into cDNA to act as the sequencing template. Assay: immunoSEQ multiplex PCR; the TCRdb copy retains only in-frame clones and omits some. The top ten clones hold approximately 15% of a sample with tens of thousands of clones, approximately 61% of them seen once. Here the sequenced sample was CD8+ T cells sorted from blood, taken at week 0. The receptor source for this set is a human donor with alopecia areata.

The chain combines TRBV11-2 with TRBJ2-2; the D gene is possibly TRBD1 (6 bases). The V gene's germline CDR1 is SGHAT and CDR2 FQNNGV. Trimming removed 2 bases at V and 4 bases at J, with 11 bases between. This CDR3 has 15 residues. The CDR3 reads CASSLTQGVTGELFF. DNA of the CDR3: TGTGCCAGCAGCTTAACACAGGGCGTCACCGGGGAGCTGTTTTTT. Full variable domain (outside the CDR3, taken from reference TRBV11-2 and TRBJ2-2): EAGVAQSPRYKIIEKRQSVAFWCNPISGHATLYWYQQILGQGPKLLIQFQNNGVVDDSQLPKDRFSAERLKGVDSTLKIQPAKLEDSAVYLCASSLTQGVTGELFFGEGSRLTVL.

The chain employs TRBV6-5 and TRBJ2-7; 9 bases are a match to TRBD1. The V and J ends lost 2 bases and 4 bases, in that order; junction bases with no gene match: 6. Germline V gene lookup returns CDR1 MNHEY and CDR2 SVGAGI. This CDR3 has 15 amino acids. The CDR3 nucleotides are TGTGCCAGCAGTTACGGGACAGGGTCAGGGTACGAGCAGTACTTC. Translated: CASSYGTGSGYEQYF.

The rearrangement uses TRBV14 and TRBJ1-1; the D gene is possibly TRBD1 (6 bases). Germline V gives CDR1 SGHDN, CDR2 FVKESK. Trimming stripped 3 bases from V and 1 base from J, with 12 bases between. CDR3 size: 15 residues. This chain's CDR3 is CASSQIKQGNTEAFF. The DNA for the CDR3 is TGTGCCAGCAGCCAGATCAAACAGGGGAACACTGAAGCTTTCTTT.

This clone was counted between two and nine times. V usage is TRBV10-3 and J usage is TRBJ1-4; TRBD1 is a possible D gene (6 bases). V gave up 11 bases and J gave up 8 bases, with 21 bases separating them. CDR1 is ENHRY and CDR2 is SYGVKD in the germline V gene. CDR3 length equals 14 residues. The CDR3 DNA reads TGTGCCGCAACTCAGGGGCGGCGGCGGGAAAAACTGTTTTTT. It yields the protein CAATQGRRREKLFF.

The rearrangement links TRBV30 to TRBJ1-2; D is ambiguous. CDR1 and CDR2 (germline): GTSNPN, SVGIG (reference sequence). The V and J ends lost 7 bases and 6 bases respectively, with 15 bases between them. The CDR3 is 12 residues long. The CDR3 bases are TGTGCCTCCGACATTCAGCCTAATGGCTACACCTTC. Its translation: CASDIQPNGYTF.

In its sample, this clone ranks as medium-sized (0.01 to 0.1%). The CDR3 protein is CASSPQGANYGYTF. The CDR3 bases are TGTGCCAGCAGTCCACAGGGGGCCAACTATGGCTACACCTTC. This chain connects TRBV27 to TRBJ1-2; 9 positions agree with TRBD1. Unmatched junction bases numbered 3, after V lost 5 bases and J lost 2 bases. The CDR3 has 14 amino acids. The germline gives CDR1 MNHEY, CDR2 SMNVEV (reference sequence).

The chain recombines TRBV15 with TRBJ2-1; 8 nucleotides match TRBD2. The trim removed 0 bases at V and 5 bases at J, leaving 9 bases unmatched. The CDR3 sequence is 17 residues long. The germline V gene has CDR1 LNHNV and CDR2 YYDKDF (reference sequence). CDR3 coding DNA: TGTGCCACCAGCAGAGAGTTTCGGGGGGGCCGAAACAATGAGCAGTTCTTC. Translation gives CATSREFRGGRNNEQFF.

V is TRBV5-4 and J is TRBJ2-5, with 13 positions matching TRBD2. Germline V gives CDR1 SGHNT, CDR2 YYREEE (reference sequence). The CDR3 covers 16 residues. V lost 4 bases, J lost 4 bases, and 7 bases stayed unmatched. CDR3 protein: CASSPGTSGKGETQYF. The CDR3 nucleotides are TGTGCCAGCAGCCCGGGGACTAGCGGGAAGGGAGAGACCCAGTACTTC.

This clone came up once. The chain has TRBV15 and TRBJ1-2; tentative D call: TRBD1 (5 bases). Germline V gene lookup returns CDR1 LNHNV and CDR2 YYDKDF (reference sequence). This CDR3 is built from 14 residues. The V end was cut by 0 bases, the J end by 8 bases, with 13 bases between. The CDR3: CATSRDSWDLGYTF. DNA for the CDR3: TGTGCCACCAGCAGAGATAGTTGGGACCTGGGCTACACCTTC.

The chain combines TRBV19 with TRBJ2-7; 11 nucleotides line up with TRBD2. Unmatched junction bases numbered 2, after V lost 6 bases and J lost 4 bases. CDR1 is LNHDA, CDR2 SQIVND, per germline (reference sequence). The length of the CDR3 is 13 residues. CDR3 region: CASRLAGEYEQYF. CDR3 DNA sequence: TGTGCCAGTAGACTAGCGGGGGAATACGAGCAGTACTTC.

This clone was detected only a few times. The J gene is TRBJ1-5, the V gene TRBV5-6; D remains unclear. From germline, CDR1 is SGHDT and CDR2 YYEEEE. V dropped 0 bases and J dropped 0 bases, with 10 bases sitting between them. CDR3 length: 16 amino acids. The CDR3 protein is CASSLGAQLSNQPQHF. The CDR3 nucleotides read TGTGCCAGCAGCTTGGGTGCACAGCTTAGCAATCAGCCCCAGCATTTT.

The chain joins TRBV19 to TRBJ1-4; D gene ambiguous. Germline lookup yields CDR1 LNHDA and CDR2 SQIVND (reference sequence). V was clipped by 10 bases and J by 8 bases, with 17 bases between them. The CDR3 totals 13 residues. CDR3 in amino acids: CATRPGFFEKLFF. DNA for the CDR3: TGTGCCACCCGACCGGGGTTTTTCGAAAAACTGTTTTTT.

This chain links TRBV4-1 with TRBJ2-7, with 12 nucleotides matching TRBD1. Germline loops: CDR1 MGHRA, CDR2 YSYEKL. CDR3 length equals 18 residues. With V trimmed by 0 bases and J by 5 bases, 11 bases remained unmatched. For the CDR3, the DNA is TGCGCCAGCAGCCAAGATCCCCCGGAGGGGACAGGGGGCAACGAGCAGTACTTC. It encodes CASSQDPPEGTGGNEQYF.

This clone was counted only a few times. The rearrangement uses TRBV7-9 and TRBJ1-5; D gene uncertain. Trimming removed 3 bases at V and 7 bases at J, with 10 bases between. CDR1 is SEHNR, CDR2 FQNEAQ, per germline (reference sequence). This CDR3 contains 13 residues. The chain's CDR3 is CASSFGSQQPQHF. The CDR3 nucleotides are TGTGCCAGCAGCTTTGGGTCTCAGCAGCCCCAGCATTTT.

This clone was observed a handful of times. Mismatch with germline at one junction end may stem from a read error. V gene TRBV13 combines with J gene TRBJ2-3, with a weak D call TRBD2 (5 bases). Germline CDR1 is PRHDT and CDR2 is FYEKMQ (reference sequence). CDR3 length equals 16 residues. This chain's CDR3 is CASSQSGLGTPDTQYF. The DNA of the CDR3 is TGCGCCAGCAGCCAATCCGGACTCGGAACCCCAGATACGCAGTATTTT.

The chain couples TRBV27 to TRBJ1-2; a possible D gene is TRBD1 (5 bases). CDR3 length equals 13 residues. The V end lost 2 bases, the J end lost 4 bases, and 8 bases lay between the germline ends. Germline V gene data show CDR1 as MNHEY and CDR2 as SMNVEV (reference sequence). CDR3 DNA sequence: TGTGCCAGCAGTTTACAGGGCACCTATGGCTACACCTTC. This sequence encodes CASSLQGTYGYTF.

This chain uses TRBV29-1 with TRBJ2-3; weak D call: TRBD2 (7 bases). The V and J ends lost 4 bases and 0 bases respectively, with 23 bases between them. Germline values: CDR1 SQVTM, CDR2 ANQGSEA. The CDR3 is 18 residues long. This CDR3 is CSVVAGDGGLYSTDTQYF. The CDR3 nucleotides are TGCAGCGTTGTTGCGGGCGACGGGGGGCTTTATAGCACAGATACGCAGTATTTT.

The rearrangement links TRBV7-9 to TRBJ1-3, with D hard to call. The CDR3 contains 17 residues. Trimming removed 5 bases at V and 0 bases at J, with 17 bases between. The germline V gene encodes CDR1 SEHNR and CDR2 FQNEAQ (reference sequence). CDR3 loop: CASSGLERALSGNTIYF. As DNA, the CDR3 is TGTGCCAGCAGCGGCCTTGAGCGGGCACTCTCTGGAAACACCATATATTTT.

This sequence joins TRBV7-9 and TRBJ2-7; D gene uncertain. V was cut by 1 base and J by 2 bases, with 3 bases left in between. The CDR3 is made up of 12 amino acids. The germline gives CDR1 SEHNR, CDR2 FQNEAQ (reference sequence). The CDR3 DNA is TGTGCCAGCAGCTTAGGGACCTACGAGCAGTACTTC. Encoded protein: CASSLGTYEQYF.

The chain uses TRBV30 and TRBJ2-3; TRBD1 is a possible D gene (5 bases). The CDR3 totals 19 residues. The germline V gene encodes CDR1 GTSNPN and CDR2 SVGIG (reference sequence). Trimming stripped 0 bases from V and 0 bases from J, with 22 bases between. The CDR3 here is CAWSVWTASREESTDTQYF. For the CDR3, the DNA is TGTGCCTGGAGTGTATGGACCGCGTCCAGGGAAGAGAGCACAGATACGCAGTATTTT.